Following are 30 T cell receptor beta chains from one sample sequenced in a study of OX40 agonist ivuxolimab in advanced cancers. The table came from immunoSEQ multiplex PCR; TCRdb's copy has only in-frame clones and leaves some out. This repertoire shows over 55,000 clones, around 83% found once; its top ten account for approximately 0.64%. This specimen consisted of CD4+ or CD8+ T cells sorted from blood, obtained in a trial of the OX40 agonist ivuxolimab. These TCRs come from an adult with an advanced solid tumor such as melanoma, head and neck, liver or kidney cancer.

A few counts support this clone. The chain carries TRBV11-3 and TRBJ2-5, with 12 positions matching TRBD2. V lost 5 bases, J lost 5 bases, and 15 bases stayed unmatched. CDR1 and CDR2 (germline): SGHNT, YENEEA. There are 18 residues in the CDR3. This CDR3 is CASSPSGLAGGPGETQYF. CDR3 DNA: TGTGCCAGCAGCCCCTCCGGGCTAGCGGGGGGGCCTGGGGAGACCCAGTACTTC.

The chain has TRBV23-1 and TRBJ1-1, with D tentatively TRBD1 (5 bases). TRBV23-1 is flagged as an ORF with uncertain function. The CDR3 totals 11 residues. V gave up 7 bases and J gave up 11 bases, with 14 bases separating them. This CDR3 is CASIRRVGAFF. The CDR3 coding sequence is TGCGCCAGCATCCGCAGGGTGGGGGCTTTCTTT.

This clone was found many times. The chain is built from TRBV5-5 and TRBJ2-7; 7 bases match TRBD1. Germline CDR1 SGHKS, CDR2 YYEKEE (reference sequence). The CDR3 runs 16 residues. V dropped 2 bases and J dropped 3; count of bases not matched to a gene: 11. CDR3 nucleotide sequence: TGTGCCAGCAGCTTATACCGGGACAGCGGCAACTACGAGCAGTACTTC. It codes for CASSLYRDSGNYEQYF. Variable domain in full (rest from reference TRBV5-5 and TRBJ2-7): DAGVTQSPTHLIKTRGQQVTLRCSPISGHKSVSWYQQVLGQGPQFIFQYYEKEERGRGNFPDRFSARQFPNYSSELNVNALLLGDSALYLCASSLYRDSGNYEQYFGPGTRLTVT.

J is TRBJ2-3 and V is TRBV7-3; D is unresolved. This CDR3 comprises 14 residues. Trimming took 4 bases from V and 6 from J, leaving 14 bases between them. CDR1 and CDR2 (germline): SGHTA, FQGTGA. CDR3 nucleotides: TGTGCCAGCAGCTCCGAGTCTACACGGGATACGCAGTATTTT. Amino acids: CASSSESTRDTQYF. Full variable domain (missing parts from reference TRBV7-3 and TRBJ2-3): GAGVSQTPSNKVTEKGKYVELRCDPISGHTALYWYRQSLGQGPEFLIYFQGTGAADDSGLPNDRFFAVRPEGSVSTLKIQRTERGDSAVYLCASSSESTRDTQYFGPGTRLTVL.

The genes are TRBV5-1 and TRBJ2-3; tentative D call: TRBD2 (6 bases). CDR1 and CDR2 from the germline V gene are SGHRS and YFSETQ. V was pared by 0 bases and J by 6 bases, with 11 bases between. CDR3 length equals 14 residues. The CDR3, as DNA: TGCGCCAGCAGCTTGGTAGCGGAGGGGGATACGCAGTATTTT. It specifies CASSLVAEGDTQYF.

V usage is TRBV5-6 and J usage is TRBJ2-1, with D perhaps TRBD1 (6 bases). The germline V gene has CDR1 SGHDT and CDR2 YYEEEE. Trimming left V 4 bases short and J 1 base short, with 12 bases between. There are 15 residues in the CDR3. CDR3 sequence: CASSPGRGSYNEQFF. CDR3 in DNA: TGTGCCAGCAGCCCTGGCAGGGGTTCCTACAATGAGCAGTTCTTC.

The V gene is TRBV4-1, the J gene TRBJ2-1, with 14 nucleotides matching TRBD2. The CDR3 is 20 residues long. V dropped 0 bases and J dropped 6; count of bases not matched to a gene: 13. Per germline, CDR1 MGHRA and CDR2 YSYEKL. CDR3 in amino acids: CASSQDGLTSGGASGNEQFF. As DNA, the CDR3 is TGCGCCAGCAGCCAAGACGGCCTGACTAGCGGGGGGGCCTCGGGCAATGAGCAGTTCTTC.

This clone has a count of ten or more. The J gene is TRBJ2-6, the V gene TRBV5-4, with D possibly called TRBD1 or TRBD2 (5 bases each). CDR3 length: 14 residues. V lost 5 bases to trimming and J lost 4 bases, with 10 bases between them. CDR1 and CDR2 from the germline V gene are SGHNT and YYREEE (reference sequence). CDR3 in amino acids: CASSSGTGANVLTF. The CDR3 bases are TGTGCCAGCAGTTCCGGGACCGGGGCCAACGTCCTGACTTTC. Together with reference TRBV5-4 and TRBJ2-6, the CDR3 gives the full variable domain: ETGVTQSPTHLIKTRGQQVTLRCSSQSGHNTVSWYQQALGQGPQFIFQYYREEENGRGNFPPRFSGLQFPNYSSELNVNALELDDSALYLCASSSGTGANVLTFGAGSRLTVL.

CDR3 sequence reads: CASRTSGSYNEQFF. The CDR3 coding sequence is TGTGCCAGCCGGACTAGCGGCTCCTACAATGAGCAGTTCTTC. The chain carries TRBV6-6 and TRBJ2-1; 10 bases align to TRBD2. The CDR3 covers 14 residues. CDR1 is MNHNY, CDR2 SVGAGI, per germline (reference sequence). After removal of 8 bases from V and 0 bases from J, the junction contained 1 base not matched to a gene.

This clone was counted between two and nine times. The J gene is TRBJ1-1, the V gene TRBV2; D unresolved. V was cut by 6 bases and J by 0 bases, with 8 bases left in between. CDR1 is SNHLY, CDR2 FYNNEI, per germline. The CDR3 consists of 13 residues. The CDR3, as DNA: TGTGCCAGCAGGTGGGAGGTGAACACTGAAGCTTTCTTT. This translates into CASRWEVNTEAFF.

The chain is built from TRBV18 and TRBJ2-7, with D possibly matching TRBD1 (6 bases). In germline, CDR1 is KGHSH, CDR2 LQKENI. CDR3 length: 15 amino acids. V was shortened by 0 bases and J by 2 bases, with 11 bases between the two germline ends. In DNA form, the CDR3 reads TGTGCCAGCTCACCACCGCGTACAGGGCCCTACGAGCAGTACTTC. Protein product: CASSPPRTGPYEQYF.

The rearrangement links TRBV9 to TRBJ2-1; TRBD2 matches at 9 bases. Looked up from germline, CDR1 is SGDLS and CDR2 is YYNGEE. The V gene end was trimmed by 0 bases and the J gene end by 4 bases; junction bases not matched to a gene: 5. This CDR3 is built from 16 residues. CDR3 nucleotides: TGTGCCAGCAGCGTAGCTAGCGGGGTAACATACAATGAGCAGTTCTTC. Its translation: CASSVASGVTYNEQFF.

This chain links TRBV20-1 with TRBJ2-3, with D perhaps TRBD2 (5 bases). The germline V gene encodes CDR1 DFQATT and CDR2 SNEGSKA (reference sequence). V lost 6 bases to trimming and J lost 5 bases, with 6 bases between them. The CDR3 length is 10 residues. CDR3 coding DNA: TGCAGTGCCCGGGGAGATACGCAGTATTTT. The encoded protein is CSARGDTQYF.

V and J are TRBV5-1 and TRBJ1-1; D not certain. CDR1 SGHRS and CDR2 YFSETQ come from the germline V gene. The germline V and J ends were trimmed by 4 bases and 0 bases, with 16 bases remaining between them. CDR3 length: 16 amino acids. The CDR3 DNA is TGCGCCAGCAGCCCCTCTTGGGATTTCATGAACACTGAAGCTTTCTTT. This sequence encodes CASSPSWDFMNTEAFF.

The rearrangement links TRBV6-4 to TRBJ2-1, with 10 bases fitting TRBD2. CDR3 length: 17 amino acids. CDR1 MRHNA and CDR2 SNTAGT come from the germline V gene. The trim removed 5 bases at V and 8 bases at J, leaving 15 bases unmatched. Here the CDR3 DNA reads TGTGCCAGCAGTCGACTCCCAGCGGGAGGGCCGGAGGATGAGCAGTTCTTC. Translation: CASSRLPAGGPEDEQFF.

The chain carries TRBV30 and TRBJ1-1; the D is unclear. V dropped 4 bases and J dropped 6 bases, with 12 bases sitting between them. CDR3 length equals 12 residues. The germline gives CDR1 GTSNPN, CDR2 SVGIG (reference sequence). CDR3 loop: CAWNFAVSEAFF. CDR3 DNA: TGTGCCTGGAACTTCGCCGTCTCTGAAGCTTTCTTT. Full variable domain (outside the CDR3, taken from reference TRBV30 and TRBJ1-1): SQTIHQWPATLVQPVGSPLSLECTVEGTSNPNLYWYRQAAGRGLQLLFYSVGIGQISSEVPQNLSASRPQDRQFILSSKKLLLSDSGFYLCAWNFAVSEAFFGQGTRLTVV.

The V call is TRBV4-1, the J call TRBJ2-1, with 12 bases fitting TRBD2. Unmatched junction bases numbered 7, after V lost 6 bases and J lost 4 bases. Germline V gene sequence: CDR1 MGHRA, CDR2 YSYEKL. This CDR3 contains 16 residues. CDR3 residues: CASRLGLAGLYNEQFF. Written as DNA, the CDR3 is TGCGCCAGCAGGTTAGGACTAGCGGGGTTATACAATGAGCAGTTCTTC.

The chain has TRBV6-5 and TRBJ1-4; 10 bases match TRBD1. Germline CDR1 and CDR2: MNHEY and SVGAGI. The CDR3 is 14 amino acids. The junction had 5 bases not matched to a gene; V was cut back by 6 bases and J by 7 bases. For the CDR3, the DNA is TGTGCCAGCAGAATGACAGGGGGCGTTGAAAAACTGTTTTTT. Amino acids: CASRMTGGVEKLFF.

Concerning this clone: Other DNA variants within this sample encode the same CDR3. This chain joins TRBV5-1 and TRBJ1-2; 7 nucleotides line up with TRBD1. The V and J ends lost 4 bases and 1 base, in that order; junction bases with no gene match: 1. The CDR3 spans 13 residues. In germline, CDR1 is SGHRS, CDR2 YFSETQ. The CDR3 DNA reads TGCGCCAGCAGCAGGGACAGTAACTATGGCTACACCTTC. It specifies CASSRDSNYGYTF.

This sequence joins TRBV21-1 and TRBJ2-2; the DNA was not compared with TRBD1, the D call given in the table. TRBV21-1 constitutes a pseudogene. This CDR3 contains 15 residues. The CDR3 protein is CASSKRHRVAGELFF. CDR3 nucleotide sequence: TGTGCCAGCAGCAAACGCCACAGGGTGGCCGGGGAGCTGTTTTTT.

The chain recombines TRBV5-1 with TRBJ1-2; possibly TRBD1 for D (5 bases). The CDR3 is 15 residues long. Trimming stripped 0 bases from V and 2 bases from J, with 11 bases between. Germline V gives CDR1 SGHRS, CDR2 YFSETQ. CDR3 DNA: TGCGCCAGCAGCTTGGCCGTCGGGGCAAACTATGGCTACACCTTC. This translates into CASSLAVGANYGYTF. The complete variable domain, with remaining parts taken from reference TRBV5-1 and TRBJ1-2, reads KAGVTQTPRYLIKTRGQQVTLSCSPISGHRSVSWYQQTPGQGLQFLFEYFSETQRNKGNFPGRFSGRQFSNSRSEMNVSTLELGDSALYLCASSLAVGANYGYTFGSGTRLTVV.

This chain connects TRBV27 to TRBJ1-1; 7 nucleotides align to TRBD1. With V trimmed by 4 bases and J by 9 bases, 14 bases remained unmatched. The CDR3 loop spans 15 amino acids. CDR1 is MNHEY and CDR2 is SMNVEV in the germline V gene (reference sequence). CDR3 coding DNA: TGTGCCAGCAGTTCCGGGATGACAGGGTCCTCTCAAGCTTTCTTT. It yields the protein CASSSGMTGSSQAFF.

The chain employs TRBV7-9 and TRBJ2-3; maybe TRBD2 (6 bases). V lost 5 bases, J lost 4 bases, and 13 bases lay in between. Germline V CDR1 and CDR2: SEHNR, FQNEAQ (reference sequence). The CDR3 has 14 residues. This CDR3 is CASSLPSGADTQYF. The CDR3 nucleotides are TGTGCCAGCAGCCTACCCTCGGGAGCAGATACGCAGTATTTT.

This chain connects TRBV7-8 to TRBJ1-1; D unclear. CDR3 length: 12 residues. V was clipped by 3 bases and J by 0 bases, with 2 bases between them. CDR1 and CDR2 (germline): SGHVS, FQNEAQ. The CDR3 DNA reads as TGTGCCAGCAGCTTCCTGAACACTGAAGCTTTCTTT. Translated, it gives CASSFLNTEAFF.

The chain has TRBV5-1 and TRBJ2-1; 9 positions agree with TRBD1. Germline-derived CDR1 and CDR2 are SGHRS and YFSETQ. With 4 bases clipped from V and 9 bases from J, the junction kept 5 bases outside the gene matches. This CDR3 is built from 13 residues. The CDR3 reads CASSPTGGFEQFF. CDR3 DNA: TGCGCCAGCAGCCCTACAGGGGGCTTTGAGCAGTTCTTC.

The V and J genes are TRBV6-1 and TRBJ2-3; a possible D gene is TRBD2 (5 bases). Germline V gene data show CDR1 as MNHNS and CDR2 as SASEGT. CDR3 length: 14 residues. V gave up 3 bases and J gave up 0 bases, with 7 bases separating them. The CDR3 is CASSESGSTDTQYF. CDR3 sequence (DNA): TGTGCCAGCAGTGAGAGCGGTAGCACAGATACGCAGTATTTT.

In this sample, this clone turned up once. This rearrangement joins TRBV25-1 to TRBJ1-1, with 7 positions matching TRBD1. Trimming at V came to 5 bases and at J to 8 bases, leaving 2 bases not matched to a gene. The CDR3 is 11 residues long. Germline-derived CDR1 and CDR2 are MGHDK and SYGVNS. CDR3 bases: TGTGCCAGCAGTAGGGGACAGGAAGCTTTCTTT. Its translation: CASSRGQEAFF.

The V and J genes are TRBV10-3 and TRBJ2-5; D is unclear. The germline V and J ends were trimmed by 0 bases and 5 bases, with 4 bases remaining between them. Germline-derived CDR1 and CDR2 are ENHRY and SYGVKD. This CDR3 is built from 12 residues. The chain's CDR3 is CAISESGETQYF. DNA of the CDR3: TGTGCCATCAGTGAGTCGGGGGAGACCCAGTACTTC.

The chain joins TRBV2 to TRBJ2-5; 13 bases are shared with TRBD2. Losses at the gene ends were 4 bases for V and 4 bases for J; bases not matched to a gene: 3. CDR3 size: 15 residues. CDR1 is SNHLY and CDR2 is FYNNEI in the germline V gene. CDR3 loop: CASSGTSGGPETQYF. DNA for the CDR3: TGTGCCAGCAGTGGGACTAGCGGGGGCCCAGAGACCCAGTACTTC.

The V call is TRBV5-1, the J call TRBJ1-2; maybe TRBD1 (5 bases). The CDR3 is made up of 13 amino acids. Germline V CDR1 and CDR2: SGHRS, YFSETQ. Deletions cut 4 bases from V and 9 bases from J, with 16 bases between. The CDR3 protein is CASSPGITESYTF. CDR3 in DNA: TGCGCCAGCAGCCCAGGGATTACGGAAAGCTACACCTTC.